These T cell receptor beta chains were read from a single sample in a study of control samples from healthy donors and cancer patients. TCRdb's table, derived via immunoSEQ multiplex PCR, lists solely in-frame clones and lacks some. The sample has some 78,000 clones, less than 90% seen once. Sample: blood. Receptors originate from an older woman in good health. CDR3s include the opening cysteine and the closing phenylalanine or tryptophan. A D gene is named only where the DNA matches it firmly. Not all rows give a size; the values are once, few, many and, for expanded clones, a class.

j_call d_call clone_size v_call cdr3_aa cdr3_nt
TRBJ1-1 TRBD1 - TRBV2 CASSVKGANTEAFF TGTGCCAGCAGTGTCAAGGGGGCGAACACTGAAGCTTTCTTT
TRBJ2-1 - - TRBV18 CASSPFVGDNEQFF TGTGCCAGCTCACCATTTGTGGGGGACAATGAGCAGTTCTTC
TRBJ2-1 - - TRBV6-2/TRBV6-3 CASSTGRSGWEQFF TGTGCCAGCAGTACCGGACGCTCGGGCTGGGAGCAGTTCTTC
TRBJ2-5 TRBD2 - TRBV10-3 CAIRYYDLIAGGWETQYF TGTGCCATCAGGTACTATGACCTGATAGCGGGAGGGTGGGAGACCCAGTACTTC
TRBJ1-2 - - TRBV7-9 CASSFEVSYGYTF TGTGCCAGCAGCTTCGAGGTTAGCTATGGCTACACCTTC
TRBJ1-2 - - TRBV2 CASSDTLDPDGYTF TGTGCCAGCAGTGACACCCTCGATCCCGATGGCTACACCTTC
TRBJ2-3 TRBD2 - TRBV18 CASSPRSGGARDTQYF TGTGCCAGCTCACCACGGAGCGGGGGGGCCAGGGATACGCAGTATTTT
TRBJ2-3 TRBD2 - TRBV7-8 CASSSRRLAGGPGDTQYF TGTGCCAGCAGCTCTAGACGGCTAGCGGGAGGGCCAGGGGATACGCAGTATTTT
TRBJ1-1 - once TRBV3-1/TRBV3-2 CASSQDQGSGTEAFF TGTGCCAGCAGCCAAGATCAGGGGTCGGGCACTGAAGCTTTCTTT
TRBJ1-2 - - TRBV10-3 CAISDGGYYGYTF TGTGCCATCAGTGATGGGGGGTACTATGGCTACACCTTC
TRBJ1-1 TRBD1 - TRBV7-9 CASSRLGTDSEAFF TGTGCCAGCAGCCGCCTAGGGACAGATAGTGAAGCTTTCTTT
TRBJ1-3 - once TRBV7-2 CASSHGVGNTIYF TGTGCCAGCAGCCATGGGGTCGGAAACACCATATATTTT
TRBJ1-1 - - TRBV18 CASSPRYGTDTEAFF TGTGCCAGCTCACCACGGTACGGGACGGACACTGAAGCTTTCTTT
TRBJ2-1 - - TRBV30 CAWSVRGAPRRHNEQFF TGTGCCTGGAGTGTACGGGGGGCCCCAAGACGGCACAATGAGCAGTTCTTC
TRBJ2-2 - - TRBV7-9 CASSPTRTGELFF TGTGCCAGCAGCCCGACTAGAACCGGGGAGCTGTTTTTT
TRBJ1-1 TRBD1 few TRBV10-3 CAISRGSEAFF TGTGCCATCAGCAGGGGGTCTGAAGCTTTCTTT
TRBJ2-5 TRBD2 - TRBV2 CASLTGLAGRAETQYF TGTGCCAGCCTCACGGGACTAGCGGGGAGGGCGGAGACCCAGTACTTC
TRBJ2-3 - - TRBV5-6 CASSFLTDTQYF TGTGCCAGCAGCTTCCTCACAGATACGCAGTATTTT
TRBJ1-2 TRBD1 - TRBV2 CASIEGTGKSYTF TGTGCCAGCATAGAGGGGACAGGGAAGTCTTACACCTTC
TRBJ2-3 - - TRBV15 CATSRDRGVTDTQYF TGTGCCACCAGCAGAGATCGCGGGGTCACAGATACGCAGTATTTT
TRBJ2-3 TRBD1 - TRBV19 CASSILGTGVPTDTQYF TGTGCCAGTAGTATTCTGGGGACAGGGGTCCCCACAGATACGCAGTATTTT
TRBJ1-2 - - TRBV6-7 CASSCGPPICYTF TGTGCCAGCAGTTGCGGCCCCCCCATATGCTACACCTTC
TRBJ1-2 - few TRBV4-1 CASSQDARGYTF TGCGCCAGCAGCCAAGATGCCCGAGGCTACACCTTC
TRBJ2-3 TRBD2 - TRBV7-9 CASSFLAGGPDTQYF TGTGCCAGCAGCTTTCTAGCGGGGGGGCCGGATACGCAGTATTTT
TRBJ1-2 - - TRBV6-5 CASSFRPGPNGYTF TGTGCCAGCAGTTTCAGACCGGGACCTAATGGCTACACCTTC
TRBJ2-1 - - TRBV2 CASSPNYYNEQFF TGTGCCAGCAGTCCCAATTACTACAATGAGCAGTTCTTC
TRBJ1-2 TRBD1 - TRBV2 CASSDWGTGNGGYTF TGTGCCAGCAGTGATTGGGGGACAGGGAATGGTGGCTACACCTTC
TRBJ1-5 - - TRBV10-3 CAIRAGGGGNQPQHF TGTGCCATCAGGGCCGGTGGAGGCGGCAATCAGCCCCAGCATTTT
TRBJ2-5 - - TRBV10-1 CASSGPGAWETQYF TGCGCCAGCAGTGGTCCGGGGGCTTGGGAGACCCAGTACTTC
TRBJ1-2 - - TRBV28 CASSLKAGHAATF TGTGCCAGCAGTTTAAAGGCGGGACACGCCGCCACCTTC
TRBJ1-5 - - TRBV3-1/TRBV3-2 CASSQAQREGNQPQHF TGTGCCAGCAGCCAAGCCCAGAGGGAGGGCAATCAGCCCCAGCATTTT
TRBJ1-2 TRBD1 - TRBV30 CAWIKLSDRVFRVYGYTF TGTGCCTGGATAAAATTATCGGACAGGGTCTTTCGGGTCTATGGCTATACCTTC
TRBJ1-3 - - TRBV18 CASSPPSEASIYF TGTGCCAGCTCACCCCCCTCCGAGGCATCCATATATTTT
TRBJ2-1 - - TRBV2 CASSALRGNEQFF TGTGCCAGCAGTGCACTTAGGGGCAATGAGCAGTTCTTC
TRBJ2-3 TRBD1 - TRBV27 CASSSDRGRVTDTQYF TGTGCCAGCAGTTCGGACAGGGGGCGAGTCACAGATACGCAGTATTTT
TRBJ1-2 - once TRBV11-3 CASSSPFIYGYTF TGTGCCAGCAGCTCCCCATTTATCTATGGCTACACCTTC
TRBJ2-4 TRBD1 - TRBV11-3 CASRGGGAKNIQYF TGTGCCAGCAGAGGGGGCGGGGCCAAAAACATTCAGTACTTC
TRBJ2-7 - - TRBV7-2 CASSLAWKQSYEQYF TGTGCCAGCAGCTTAGCGTGGAAACAGTCCTACGAGCAGTACTTC